These 32 T cell receptor beta chains were sequenced from one sample in a study of Ad26.COV2.S vaccination and SARS-CoV-2 variants. Treatment here: about 20 received Ad26.COV2.S at low or high dose, single or two shots; several received placebo; per-sample allocation not given. Sample collection was performed on day 63 after the first vaccine or placebo injection. TCRdb keeps only in-frame clones here, not all; method: immunoSEQ multiplex PCR. This repertoire shows 350,000 to 400,000 clones, 70% to 90% found once; its top ten account for around 1.9%. This specimen was peripheral blood, taken in a trial of Ad26.COV2.S vaccine versus placebo. The receptors originated from a person between 18 and 65 years old who received the Ad26.COV2.S COVID-19 vaccine or a placebo.

The chain is built from TRBV11-2 and TRBJ2-7; 12 bases line up with TRBD2. V dropped 4 bases and J dropped 6; count of bases not matched to a gene: 7. There are 15 residues in the CDR3. The V gene's germline CDR1 is SGHAT and CDR2 FQNNGV. The CDR3 sequence is CASSSRLAGAAEQYF. The CDR3 region has the DNA TGTGCCAGCAGCTCCCGACTAGCGGGAGCCGCCGAGCAGTACTTC.

The table lists this clone with a count of one. This rearrangement joins TRBV5-1 to TRBJ2-7; perhaps TRBD2 as D (6 bases). The CDR3 has 15 residues. Germline values: CDR1 SGHRS, CDR2 YFSETQ. V dropped 0 bases and J dropped 4 bases, with 14 bases sitting between them. CDR3 coding DNA: TGCGCCAGCAGCTTGGAATGGGCGGGAAGGTACGAGCAGTACTTC. This encodes CASSLEWAGRYEQYF.

This chain uses TRBV27 with TRBJ1-1; no clear D gene. The CDR3 extends over 13 amino acids. V was clipped by 3 bases and J by 10 bases, with 15 bases between them. From germline, CDR1 is MNHEY and CDR2 SMNVEV (reference sequence). CDR3 DNA: TGTGCCAGCAGTTTCAAGTTGACATCTTCAGCTTTCTTT. Amino acids: CASSFKLTSSAFF.

V is TRBV6-5 and J is TRBJ2-7; a possible D gene is TRBD2 (5 bases). CDR1 and CDR2 from the germline V gene are MNHEY and SVGAGI. This CDR3 contains 13 residues. The V gene lost 7 bases and the J gene lost 0 bases, with 10 bases spanning the gap. The CDR3 DNA reads TGTGCCAGCACCTCGGGAAGCTCCTACGAGCAGTACTTC. Residues: CASTSGSSYEQYF.

The chain uses TRBV7-2 and TRBJ2-2; TRBD2 matches at 7 bases. Germline CDR1 and CDR2: SGHTA and FQGNSA. Trimming took 7 bases from V and 4 from J; bases not matched to a gene: 9. The CDR3 length is 15 residues. The CDR3 nucleotides read TGTGCCAGCAAAACGGGGGGACGGATCACCGGGGAGCTGTTTTTT. As protein: CASKTGGRITGELFF.

This clone showed up just a few times. This sample also contains other DNA sequences that code for the same CDR3. The genes are TRBV12-3 or TRBV12-4 and TRBJ2-5; D might be TRBD1 (6 bases). Trimming cost V 5 bases and J 5 bases, with 9 bases left between them. The CDR3 consists of 12 residues. The CDR3 nucleotides read TGTGCCAGCAGTGACAGGAGCGAGACCCAGTACTTC. This codes for CASSDRSETQYF.

The V and J genes are TRBV25-1 and TRBJ2-1, with a possible D match to TRBD2 (6 bases). The CDR3 totals 16 residues. Trimming removed 1 base from V and 1 base from J, with 11 bases in between. Germline V gene data show CDR1 as MGHDK and CDR2 as SYGVNS. Here the CDR3 DNA reads TGTGCCAGCAGTGAATCTACGGGGGTATCCTACAATGAGCAGTTCTTC. As protein: CASSESTGVSYNEQFF.

This clone was detected only a few times. V usage is TRBV10-3 and J usage is TRBJ2-2, with TRBD2 identical over 7 bases. Germline CDR1 is ENHRY and CDR2 is SYGVKD. The junction had 2 bases not matched to a gene; V was cut back by 4 bases and J by 3 bases. CDR3 length equals 14 residues. The CDR3 DNA reads as TGTGCCATCAGTGGCGGGGGATACACCGGGGAGCTGTTTTTT. This translates into CAISGGGYTGELFF.

Of note for this clone: Relative to the germline gene, one junction end is altered; a read error may explain this. V and J are TRBV28 and TRBJ1-2; a possible D gene is TRBD1 (5 bases). There are 12 residues in the CDR3. Germline CDR1 reads MDHEN; CDR2 reads SYDVKM. CDR3 protein: CASSALPRDVSF. Written as DNA, the CDR3 is TGTGCCAGCAGTGCCCTACCCCGGGACGTATCCTTC.

The rearrangement links TRBV4-2 to TRBJ2-2; weak D call: TRBD1 (5 bases). V dropped 0 bases and J dropped 2 bases, with 22 bases sitting between them. The CDR3 totals 20 residues. The germline V gene encodes CDR1 LGHNA and CDR2 YNFKEQ. CDR3 residues: CASSQDEALRWGLNTGELFF. In nucleotides, the CDR3 is TGTGCCAGCAGCCAAGATGAAGCGTTGCGGTGGGGCTTAAACACCGGGGAGCTGTTTTTT.

The V and J genes are TRBV18 and TRBJ2-7, with a tentative D call TRBD1 (5 bases). This CDR3 region has 15 residues. Germline V lookup: CDR1 KGHSH, CDR2 LQKENI. With 6 bases removed from V and 2 bases from J, the gap between germline ends came to 17 bases. CDR3 protein: CASSPDSHETYEQYF. In nucleotides, the CDR3 is TGTGCCAGCTCCCCTGACAGCCATGAGACCTACGAGCAGTACTTC. Based on the CDR3 plus reference TRBV18 and TRBJ2-7, the full variable domain is NAGVMQNPRHLVRRRGQEARLRCSPMKGHSHVYWYRQLPEEGLKFMVYLQKENIIDESGMPKERFSAEFPKEGPSILRIQQVVRGDSAAYFCASSPDSHETYEQYFGPGTRLTVT.

V gene TRBV9 combines with J gene TRBJ1-3; D is ambiguous. This CDR3 has 13 residues. V lost 3 bases and J 0 bases, leaving 4 bases between the germline ends. CDR1 is SGDLS, CDR2 YYNGEE, per germline. This CDR3 is CASSGSSGNTIYF. The CDR3 DNA reads as TGTGCCAGCAGCGGCAGCTCTGGAAACACCATATATTTT.

This clone was found once. The chain carries TRBV6-1 and TRBJ2-5, with 10 bases matching TRBD2. The V segment lost 1 base and the J segment 0 bases; nucleotides outside the gene matches: 8. Germline V CDR1 and CDR2: MNHNS, SASEGT. The CDR3 length is 18 residues. The CDR3 nucleotides are TGTGCCAGCAGTGAAGGGAACCTAGCGGGAGCGTACCAAGAGACCCAGTACTTC. Protein: CASSEGNLAGAYQETQYF.

The chain has TRBV3-1 (or the pseudogene TRBV3-2) and TRBJ1-2; unclear D gene. Germline CDR1 is LGHDT and CDR2 is YNNKEL (reference sequence). V was trimmed by 1 base and J by 2 bases, leaving 14 bases between them. The CDR3 is made up of 16 amino acids. The CDR3, as DNA: TGTGCCAGCAGCCAAGGGGGTGGCAGGCCGAACTATGGCTACACCTTC. Encoded protein: CASSQGGGRPNYGYTF.

V is TRBV6-5 and J is TRBJ2-1; 7 bases line up with TRBD2. CDR3 size: 13 residues. Germline CDR1 and CDR2: MNHEY and SVGAGI. J was trimmed by 1 base and V by 8 bases; bases with no gene match: 2. DNA of the CDR3: TGTGCCAGCTTCGGGGGGTCCTACAATGAGCAGTTCTTC. This translates into CASFGGSYNEQFF.

The V and J genes are TRBV28 and TRBJ2-5; 8 bases match TRBD2. This CDR3 comprises 16 residues. V lost 4 bases and J lost 4; bases outside the gene matches: 11. Germline-derived CDR1 and CDR2 are MDHEN and SYDVKM. The CDR3 bases are TGTGCCAGCAGTTGGTCGTTGACCGGGAGGGGAGAGACCCAGTACTTC. This translates into CASSWSLTGRGETQYF.

CDR3 nucleotides: TGTGCCAGCAGCTCCCCCCTAGAGGGGTCCTACGAGCAGTACTTC. Translation: CASSSPLEGSYEQYF. The V gene is TRBV11-3, the J gene TRBJ2-7; D could derive from TRBD1 or TRBD2 (5 bases each). Per germline, CDR1 SGHNT and CDR2 YENEEA. CDR3 length: 15 residues. Between the trimmed V and J ends, which lost 4 bases and 1 base, there was a span of 14 bases.

This clone was counted a single time. This sequence joins TRBV6-2 or TRBV6-3 and TRBJ1-2, with 7 nucleotides matching TRBD1. Germline assignment: CDR1 MNHEY and CDR2 SVGEGT. Trimming removed 0 bases from V and 6 bases from J; junction bases left unmatched: 4. This CDR3 is 14 amino acids long. The DNA of the CDR3 is TGTGCCAGCAGTTACTCGACAGGGACCCATGGCTACACCTTC. Protein product: CASSYSTGTHGYTF.

The V gene is TRBV12-3 or TRBV12-4, the J gene TRBJ1-5, with TRBD1 as a possible D gene (5 bases). The CDR3 is made up of 12 amino acids. V was pared by 2 bases and J by 7 bases, with 6 bases between. The DNA of the CDR3 is TGTGCCAGCAGTTTAAGGGGCCAGCCCCAGCATTTT. This sequence encodes CASSLRGQPQHF.

V is TRBV6-4 and J is TRBJ2-1; D tentatively fits TRBD1 or TRBD2 (5 bases each). In germline, CDR1 is MRHNA, CDR2 SNTAGT. The CDR3 has 11 amino acids. With 4 bases removed from V and 9 bases from J, the gap between germline ends came to 7 bases. The CDR3 reads CASSGGVEQFF. The CDR3 DNA is TGTGCCAGCAGTGGAGGGGTTGAGCAGTTCTTC.

In this sample, this clone turned up a few times. CDR3 amino acids: CASLEGVNPSPLHF. CDR3 DNA: TGTGCCAGCCTAGAGGGGGTAAATCCTTCACCCCTCCACTTT. The rearrangement joins TRBV28 to TRBJ1-6, with D tentatively TRBD1 (6 bases). The germline V gene encodes CDR1 MDHEN and CDR2 SYDVKM. The CDR3 totals 14 residues. V was shortened by 8 bases and J by 9 bases, with 17 bases between the two germline ends.

The rearrangement uses TRBV10-2 and TRBJ2-7; no firm D call. The CDR3 is 15 residues long. V was pared by 5 bases and J by 0 bases, with 14 bases between. In germline, CDR1 is WSHSY, CDR2 SAAADI. CDR3 sequence reads: CASSPALRSSYEQYF. CDR3 DNA sequence: TGCGCCAGCAGTCCGGCTCTCAGGTCCTCCTACGAGCAGTACTTC.

This chain links TRBV25-1 with TRBJ2-7; 10 positions match TRBD2. Germline loops: CDR1 MGHDK, CDR2 SYGVNS. The CDR3 has 14 amino acids. Trimming cost V 8 bases and J 2 bases; bases outside gene matches: 6. The CDR3 spells CASVPSGSPYEQYF. The CDR3 DNA reads as TGTGCCAGCGTACCTAGCGGGAGTCCCTACGAGCAGTACTTC.

The chain combines TRBV6-4 with TRBJ2-2; D possibly corresponds to TRBD1 (6 bases). CDR1 MRHNA and CDR2 SNTAGT come from the germline V gene. Trimming took off 0 bases at V and 2 bases at J, with 7 bases between the two ends. The CDR3 loop spans 15 amino acids. CDR3 amino acids: CASSDSGGNTGELFF. DNA for the CDR3: TGTGCCAGCAGTGACTCAGGGGGTAACACCGGGGAGCTGTTTTTT.

This clone was observed a single time. This rearrangement joins TRBV5-1 to TRBJ2-1, with D maybe TRBD1 (6 bases). CDR1 is SGHRS, CDR2 YFSETQ, per germline. The V and J ends lost 4 bases and 8 bases respectively, with 16 bases between them. The CDR3 loop spans 14 amino acids. CDR3 nucleotides: TGCGCCAGCAGCCTCAGGGGCCTCAGTCATGAGCAGTTCTTC. Translated: CASSLRGLSHEQFF.

The rearrangement uses TRBV28 and TRBJ1-6; D unresolved. V lost 4 bases and J lost 9, with 13 bases in between. Germline loops: CDR1 MDHEN, CDR2 SYDVKM. This CDR3 has 14 amino acids. CDR3 DNA: TGTGCCAGCAGTTGGCCTGACCGGTCTTCACCCCTCCACTTT. It yields the protein CASSWPDRSSPLHF.

The chain recombines TRBV2 with TRBJ2-3; 12 bases are a match to TRBD2. V lost 5 bases and J lost 4; bases outside the gene matches: 7. CDR1 SNHLY and CDR2 FYNNEI come from the germline V gene. This CDR3 spans 16 amino acids. The CDR3 DNA is TGTGCCAGCAGTCAAAGGGCTAGCGGGAGGGCAGATACGCAGTATTTT. Its protein product is CASSQRASGRADTQYF.

The J gene is TRBJ2-2, the V gene TRBV12-3 or TRBV12-4; D is perhaps TRBD1 (5 bases). V lost 6 bases, J lost 7 bases, and 9 bases lay in between. The CDR3 runs to 12 residues. This chain's CDR3 is CASSPGIGELFF. In nucleotides, the CDR3 is TGTGCCAGCAGCCCAGGGATCGGGGAGCTGTTTTTT.

V gene TRBV6-2 or TRBV6-3 combines with J gene TRBJ2-3, with unresolved D. The CDR3 has 11 residues. Germline V CDR1 and CDR2: MNHEY, SVGEGT. Deletions cut 4 bases from V and 5 bases from J, with 4 bases between. The CDR3 bases are TGTGCCAGCAGTTCCCAAGATACGCAGTATTTT. Its translation: CASSSQDTQYF.

The chain uses TRBV28 and TRBJ2-2, with no clear D. CDR3 length: 12 amino acids. Per germline, CDR1 MDHEN and CDR2 SYDVKM. Trimming pared 6 bases from V and 6 bases from J, leaving 8 bases between. The CDR3 DNA reads TGTGCCAGCAGCTTTCTCCCCGGGGAGCTGTTTTTT. Protein product: CASSFLPGELFF.

The J gene is TRBJ2-1, the V gene TRBV28, with D maybe TRBD2 (5 bases). V was shortened by 11 bases and J by 11 bases, with 19 bases between the two germline ends. CDR3 size: 12 residues. From germline, CDR1 is MDHEN and CDR2 SYDVKM. CDR3 loop: CAPPPASTKQFF. The CDR3 DNA reads TGTGCCCCTCCCCCCGCTAGCACGAAGCAGTTCTTC.

There are a few counts of this clone. This chain links TRBV30 with TRBJ2-7; D is ambiguous. V gave up 5 bases and J gave up 1 base, with 9 bases separating them. The length of the CDR3 is 12 residues. Germline CDR1 and CDR2: GTSNPN and SVGIG (reference sequence). CDR3 protein: CAWETPSYEQYF. DNA of the CDR3: TGTGCCTGGGAAACTCCATCCTACGAGCAGTACTTC.